This T cell receptor (beta chain) was sequenced in a study of a mutant IDH1 vaccine in newly diagnosed glioma (dated by TCRdb to about 2021). Background for the entire study: Eight vaccinations were administered to patients in weeks 1, 3, 5, 7, 11, 15, 19 and 23, corresponding to visits V03 through V10. In the chemotherapy-containing groups, vaccination started alongside temozolomide cycles, whereas in patients who had radiotherapy alone it started 4-6 weeks after radiotherapy. Of the roughly 34 treated patients, around 62% were male and 37.5% were female, and the mean age was approximately 37 years. Before enrollment, most patients had been given radiochemotherapy with temozolomide as standard therapy, while the rest had received either radiotherapy alone or temozolomide alone. Peripheral blood samples were drawn at six visits, namely V03 (baseline), V05, V07, V10, V12 and V13. For exploratory analyses, longitudinal TCRB deep sequencing was carried out in under 30 treated patients wherever samples were available.

The study at large found these results: Vaccine-induced immune responses across multiple MHC alleles were detected in 93.3% of patients. PBMC samples for TCRB deep sequencing were selected based on availability. Changes in the top peripheral T cell clonotypes picked up by TCRB sequencing did not appear to be linked to pseudoprogression. According to the authors, sample limitations meant that analyses of patient blood samples could not be reproduced.

Library prep was done by the immunoSEQ multiplex PCR assay. Following the manufacturer's protocol, the hsTCRB Kit was used to amplify rearranged TCR beta chain sequences. TCRB libraries were sequenced on an Illumina MiSeq. In the original analysis: Demultiplexing, trimming and gene mapping were performed with the kit vendor's proprietary platform. The immuneACCESS repertoire file appears here via TCRdb, limited to in-frame rearrangements. These files lack a portion of the clones; in checked studies, under half of the deficit traces to unresolved V genes, and the cause of the others is not known. That table gives V, J and clone size, and the DNA gave D and trimming. The sample table lists under 95,000 clones, around nine tenths of them with a count of one. 0.55% to 0.65% of the sample rests with the top ten. The meaning of the sample's time point label: week 5, during vaccination. A 20-mer mutant IDH1 peptide at 300 micrograms in Montanide made up each vaccine dose, which was injected subcutaneously together with topical imiquimod. All donors had newly diagnosed IDH1-mutant astrocytomas of WHO grade 3 or 4 that showed loss of nuclear ATRX. The samples were drawn from NOA16, a multicentre, single-arm, open-label phase I trial in Germany that tested a mutant IDH1 peptide vaccine in humans for the first time. The DNeasy Blood and Tissue Kit was used to extract genomic DNA from EDTA blood for TCRB sequencing.

V is clipped by 3 bases and J by 1 base, and the sequence between their germline boundaries is 6 bases long. CDR1 SEHNR and CDR2 FQNEAQ were looked up in the germline V gene (reference sequence). The CDR3 runs 13 amino acids, cysteine and phenylalanine included. The only DNA kept is the CDR3, 39 bases in frame from the first base. Comments on this clone: Its antigen remains unidentified. Base qualities are not recorded, but no much larger clone differs from it by a single base.

The TCR sequence derives from a woman aged 45-59 years with glioma. Recombination connected TRBV7-9 to TRBJ1-1; the D region possibly corresponds to TRBD1 (6 bases align). This specimen consisted of PBMCs, obtained from a glioma patient whose treatment included an IDH1 peptide vaccine. The DNA sequence reads TGTGCCAGCAGCTTGGGACAGAACACTGAAGCTTTCTTT. Its translation reads: CASSLGQNTEAFF.